Each of the 25 T cell receptor beta chains below was sequenced from the same sample in a study of CD8 T cells in Susac syndrome. Random hexamers primed reverse transcription of about 0.45 to 1 ug RNA. MiXCR, run by TCRdb on the immunoSEQ multiplex PCR reads, gives a single entry per CDR3 protein. The data hold roughly 200,000 distinct CDR3 sequences, with 85% to 95% observed a single time. Material: CD4+ T cells from PBMCs. These receptors were taken from a human donor with Susac syndrome.

This clonotype was seen only once. V and J are TRBV20-1 and TRBJ2-5, with 8 bases lining up with TRBD2. The CDR3 extends over 15 amino acids. Trimming removed 1 base from V and 2 bases from J; junction bases left unmatched: 6. CDR1 and CDR2 (germline): DFQATT, SNEGSKA (reference sequence). For the CDR3, the DNA is TGCAGTGCTAGAGGGTCAACGGGGGGGCAAGAGACCCAGTACTTC. Translated, it gives CSARGSTGGQETQYF.

This clonotype showed up just once. This rearrangement joins TRBV29-1 to TRBJ2-5, with D tentatively TRBD1 (6 bases). V was clipped by 7 bases and J by 5 bases, with 14 bases between them. The CDR3 totals 12 residues. Per the germline V gene, CDR1 is SQVTM and CDR2 is ANQGSEA. The DNA for the CDR3 is TGCAGCGCAGGACAGTTTGGTGAGACCCAGTACTTC. It translates to CSAGQFGETQYF.

The chain has TRBV20-1 and TRBJ2-2; 7 bases line up with TRBD2. Trimming cost V 3 bases and J 4 bases; bases outside gene matches: 8. The CDR3 is 15 residues long. The germline gives CDR1 DFQATT, CDR2 SNEGSKA (reference sequence). As DNA, the CDR3 is TGCAGTGCTAGGGATACTAGCGTTGGCACCGGGGAGCTGTTTTTT. Its protein is CSARDTSVGTGELFF.

The chain recombines TRBV20-1 with TRBJ2-1; 13 bases map to TRBD2. Germline assignment: CDR1 DFQATT and CDR2 SNEGSKA (reference sequence). The V and J ends lost 0 bases and 7 bases, in that order; junction bases with no gene match: 9. The CDR3 is 17 residues long. CDR3 bases: TGCAGTGCTAGAGACTCCTTAACTAGCGGGGGGGCAAATGAGCAGTTCTTC. Its protein product is CSARDSLTSGGANEQFF.

The CDR3 protein is CASSLDGAGELFF. In nucleotides, the CDR3 is TGTGCCAGCAGCCTGGACGGGGCCGGGGAGCTGTTTTTT. This chain connects TRBV5-4 to TRBJ2-2; D is perhaps TRBD2 (5 bases). Trimming shortened V by 4 bases and J by 6 bases, and 10 bases separated the two germline ends. The CDR3 has 13 amino acids. Germline CDR1 is SGHNT and CDR2 is YYREEE (reference sequence).

The rearrangement links TRBV20-1 to TRBJ1-6; no reliable D call. The CDR3 spans 13 residues. V was trimmed by 3 bases and J by 10 bases, leaving 13 bases between them. Per germline, CDR1 DFQATT and CDR2 SNEGSKA (reference sequence). CDR3 amino acids: CSASPTSVSPLHF. The CDR3 DNA sequence: TGCAGTGCTAGCCCCACTTCGGTATCACCCCTCCACTTT.

The V call is TRBV20-1, the J call TRBJ2-1; either TRBD1 or TRBD2 may supply D (5 bases each). The V gene lost 5 bases and the J gene lost 7 bases, with 15 bases spanning the gap. Germline V gene lookup returns CDR1 DFQATT and CDR2 SNEGSKA (reference sequence). There are 13 residues in the CDR3. The CDR3 reads CSAGTPLLNEQFF. DNA of the CDR3: TGCAGTGCTGGGACCCCTCTCCTAAATGAGCAGTTCTTC.

The chain links TRBV5-4 to TRBJ2-5, with a tentative D call TRBD2 (7 bases). The CDR3 covers 14 residues. Germline V gene sequence: CDR1 SGHNT, CDR2 YYREEE (reference sequence). V was trimmed by 0 bases and J by 5 bases, leaving 11 bases between them. CDR3 nucleotides: TGTGCCAGCAGCTTGGAGGGGGGGCTCGAGACCCAGTACTTC. Amino acid sequence: CASSLEGGLETQYF.

V gene TRBV11-1 combines with J gene TRBJ2-6, with 7 bases that match TRBD1. The CDR3 is 20 residues long. The germline V gene has CDR1 SGHAT and CDR2 FQDESV (reference sequence). The trim removed 2 bases at V and 2 bases at J, leaving 15 bases unmatched. For the CDR3, the DNA is TGTGCCAGCAGCTTACCCGCCAACAGGGGCCGGTCTACTGGGGCCAACGTCCTGACTTTC. Amino acid sequence: CASSLPANRGRSTGANVLTF.

This chain joins TRBV20-1 and TRBJ1-5; the match to TRBD1 covers 7 bases. Unmatched junction bases numbered 7, after V lost 6 bases and J lost 5 bases. CDR1 and CDR2 from the germline V gene are DFQATT and SNEGSKA (reference sequence). CDR3 length: 13 amino acids. CDR3 nucleotides: TGCAGTGCCATAGGACAGGCCGATCAGCCCCAGCATTTT. Protein: CSAIGQADQPQHF.

The chain couples TRBV18 to TRBJ2-1; 9 bases fit TRBD2. CDR1 KGHSH and CDR2 LQKENI come from the germline V gene. The CDR3 extends over 15 amino acids. V shed 2 bases, J shed 7 bases, and the junction held 6 bases outside the gene matches. DNA of the CDR3: TGTGCCAGCTCACCAACTGCGGGGGGGGGAAATGAGCAGTTCTTC. Translated: CASSPTAGGGNEQFF.

With regard to this clonotype: A junction end diverges from the germline sequence, so it may reflect a read error. The rearrangement joins TRBV5-1 to TRBJ1-1; tentatively, D is TRBD1 (6 bases). Germline lookup yields CDR1 SGHRS and CDR2 YFSETQ. The CDR3 extends over 13 amino acids. Here the CDR3 reads CASSLAGATEAFF. The CDR3 nucleotides read TGTGCCAGCAGCTTAGCGGGGGCCACTGAAGCTTTCTTT.

This sequence joins TRBV14 and TRBJ2-5; D may be TRBD1 or TRBD2 (5 bases each). Germline V gene lookup returns CDR1 SGHDN and CDR2 FVKESK. Trimming shortened V by 4 bases and J by 5 bases, and 23 bases separated the two germline ends. This CDR3 spans 17 amino acids. CDR3 loop: CASSLSKGRGPGETQYF. CDR3 DNA: TGTGCCAGCAGCCTCTCTAAGGGACGAGGGCCGGGGGAGACCCAGTACTTC. The full variable domain, rest sourced from reference TRBV14 and TRBJ2-5, is EAGVTQFPSHSVIEKGQTVTLRCDPISGHDNLYWYRRVMGKEIKFLLHFVKESKQDESGMPNNRFLAERTGGTYSTLKVQPAELEDSGVYFCASSLSKGRGPGETQYFGPGTRLLVL.

This chain connects TRBV9 to TRBJ2-1, with 7 nucleotides matching TRBD2. Germline-derived CDR1 and CDR2 are SGDLS and YYNGEE. V lost 1 base and J lost 3; bases outside the gene matches: 4. CDR3 size: 15 residues. The CDR3 DNA sequence: TGTGCCAGCAGCGTACGAGGGGACTACTACAATGAGCAGTTCTTC. It specifies CASSVRGDYYNEQFF.

The chain is built from TRBV3-1 and TRBJ2-3; TRBD2 matches at 10 bases. The junction had 4 bases not matched to a gene; V was cut back by 1 base and J by 0 bases. The CDR3 has 17 amino acids. Germline V lookup: CDR1 LGHDT, CDR2 YNNKEL (reference sequence). CDR3 DNA: TGTGCCAGCAGCCAAGGGACTAGCGGCCGAAGCACAGATACGCAGTATTTT. It specifies CASSQGTSGRSTDTQYF.

The chain links TRBV5-4 to TRBJ2-7; TRBD2 matches at 8 bases. Germline V gene lookup returns CDR1 SGHNT and CDR2 YYREEE (reference sequence). This CDR3 contains 15 residues. V shed 4 bases and J 3 bases; nucleotides not matched to a gene: 9. The CDR3 DNA reads TGTGCCAGCAGCCCGACCGGGACTAGGGTCTACGAGCAGTACTTC. Encoded protein: CASSPTGTRVYEQYF.

The chain links TRBV5-4 to TRBJ2-3, with 9 bases matching TRBD1. The CDR3 is made up of 16 amino acids. The ends lost 1 base at V and 6 bases at J; junction bases unmatched: 9. The V gene's germline CDR1 is SGHNT and CDR2 YYREEE (reference sequence). CDR3 amino acids: CASSLSPGQGADTQYF. Here the CDR3 DNA reads TGTGCCAGCAGCTTGTCTCCGGGACAGGGAGCGGATACGCAGTATTTT.

This chain links TRBV14 with TRBJ2-7, with D tentatively TRBD1 or TRBD2 (6 bases each). CDR1 is SGHDN and CDR2 is FVKESK in the germline V gene. The ends were cut back, 5 bases at V and 6 bases at J, with 11 bases in the middle. This CDR3 contains 12 residues. The DNA for the CDR3 is TGTGCCAGCAGCTACGAGGGGGGCGAGCAGTACTTC. Protein sequence: CASSYEGGEQYF.

The chain carries TRBV30 and TRBJ1-2; D call uncertain. The CDR3 is 14 residues long. Per the germline V gene, CDR1 is GTSNPN and CDR2 is SVGIG (reference sequence). Trimming removed 0 bases at V and 4 bases at J, with 12 bases between. Here the CDR3 DNA reads TGTGCCTGGAGTGTCCCTTTATCCTCCTATGGCTACACCTTC. Its translation is CAWSVPLSSYGYTF.

This clonotype was counted a single time. This rearrangement joins TRBV12-3 or TRBV12-4 to TRBJ1-3; 9 bases line up with TRBD1. J lost 3 bases, V lost 4 bases, and 10 bases had no gene match. This CDR3 spans 17 amino acids. The DNA for the CDR3 is TGTGCCAGCAGTTCCTCCCGGGACAGGGTTTTTGGAAACACCATATATTTT. This sequence encodes CASSSSRDRVFGNTIYF.

The gene calls are TRBV25-1 and TRBJ2-7; possible D gene TRBD1, 6 bases. The V and J ends lost 8 bases and 6 bases respectively, with 26 bases between them. The CDR3 runs to 16 residues. Per germline, CDR1 MGHDK and CDR2 SYGVNS. The CDR3 nucleotides read TGTGCCAGCTCCAGCCGGGACAAATATCCAGAATCCGAGCAGTACTTC. Its protein product is CASSSRDKYPESEQYF.

The chain is built from TRBV12-3 or TRBV12-4 and TRBJ2-3; D ambiguous. V lost 6 bases and J 7 bases, leaving 11 bases between the germline ends. The CDR3 sequence is 12 residues long. The DNA of the CDR3 is TGTGCCAGCAGCGCTAGTGAGAATACGCAGTATTTT. Residues: CASSASENTQYF.

This chain connects TRBV12-3 or TRBV12-4 to TRBJ1-2; TRBD1 matches 10 bases. CDR3 length: 13 residues. The J segment lost 5 bases and the V segment lost 6 bases, leaving 3 bases of the junction unmatched. The CDR3 DNA reads as TGTGCCAGCAGGACAGGGGGCACGTATGGCTACACCTTC. Protein sequence: CASRTGGTYGYTF.

This rearrangement joins TRBV29-1 to TRBJ2-3, with D perhaps TRBD2 (5 bases). The CDR3 has 15 amino acids. V lost 6 bases and J 0 bases, leaving 16 bases between the germline ends. Germline CDR1 reads SQVTM; CDR2 reads ANQGSEA. The CDR3 DNA sequence: TGCAGCGTCCCTTCGGACTCTTTAAGCACAGATACGCAGTATTTT. Translation: CSVPSDSLSTDTQYF.

V usage is TRBV10-3 and J usage is TRBJ2-4; D uncertain. CDR1 is ENHRY and CDR2 is SYGVKD in the germline V gene. V was cut by 10 bases and J by 1 base, with 14 bases left in between. CDR3 length: 14 amino acids. The CDR3 DNA reads TGTGCCACCGCGCTGCCAGAGGCCAAAAACATTCAGTACTTC. Residues: CATALPEAKNIQYF.